A selection of T cell receptor beta chains follows, all from one sample in a study of T cell responses to AZD1222 COVID-19 vaccine. TCRdb keeps only in-frame clones here, not all; method: immunoSEQ multiplex PCR. This table has about 150,000 clones, 85% to 95% appearing once. The specimen was peripheral blood, collected 28 days after the second AZD1222 dose. These receptors were taken from an adult who received the AZD1222 COVID-19 vaccine. The CDR3 runs from the conserved cysteine through the conserved F or W. Fields, in order: CDR3 length, D gene, V gene, clone size, J gene, CDR3 DNA, CDR3 protein. A D gene is named only where the DNA matches it firmly. Rows may omit the clone size; those that give it use once, few, many or a size class.

len: 17
d_gene: TRBD1
v_gene: TRBV6-1
abundance: NA
j_gene: TRBJ1-1
CDR3nt: TGTGCCAGCAGTGGGGGACAGGTAGCCGGGGTTGACACTGAAGCTTTCTTT
CDR3aa: CASSGGQVAGVDTEAFF

len: 14
d_gene: NA
v_gene: TRBV6-5
abundance: NA
j_gene: TRBJ1-3
CDR3nt: TGTGCCAGCACCCGGGGCGGCGTTGGAAACACCATATATTTT
CDR3aa: CASTRGGVGNTIYF

len: 15
d_gene: TRBD1
v_gene: TRBV18
abundance: NA
j_gene: TRBJ1-2
CDR3nt: TGTGCCAGCTCACCCGGGACAGGGCCTAACTATGGCTACACCTTC
CDR3aa: CASSPGTGPNYGYTF

len: 14
d_gene: NA
v_gene: TRBV2
abundance: NA
j_gene: TRBJ2-5
CDR3nt: TGTGCCAGCAGGGCTGCTTTCCTTGCGGAGACCCAGTACTTC
CDR3aa: CASRAAFLAETQYF

len: 13
d_gene: NA
v_gene: TRBV14
abundance: once
j_gene: TRBJ1-2
CDR3nt: TGTGCCAGCAGCCCCCAAACTGGATATGGCTACACCTTC
CDR3aa: CASSPQTGYGYTF

len: 14
d_gene: NA
v_gene: TRBV7-2
abundance: NA
j_gene: TRBJ1-5
CDR3nt: TGTGCCAGCAGCTTAGAGCGGGGGCTTAAGCCCCAGCATTTT
CDR3aa: CASSLERGLKPQHF

len: 13
d_gene: NA
v_gene: TRBV12-3/TRBV12-4
abundance: NA
j_gene: TRBJ2-5
CDR3nt: TGTGCCACCGTTGGGGAGTCCAAAGAGACCCAGTACTTC
CDR3aa: CATVGESKETQYF

len: 13
d_gene: NA
v_gene: TRBV7-8
abundance: NA
j_gene: TRBJ1-5
CDR3nt: TGTGCCAGCAGCTCTGGAGCGCTTCAGCCCCAGCATTTT
CDR3aa: CASSSGALQPQHF

len: 13
d_gene: TRBD1
v_gene: TRBV5-6
abundance: few
j_gene: TRBJ1-1
CDR3nt: TGTGCCAGCAACCACAGGGGTAACACTGAAGCTTTCTTT
CDR3aa: CASNHRGNTEAFF

len: 13
d_gene: NA
v_gene: TRBV19
abundance: NA
j_gene: TRBJ1-2
CDR3nt: TGTGCCAGTAGTCCCCCCGGGGACTATGGCTACACCTTC
CDR3aa: CASSPPGDYGYTF

len: 16
d_gene: NA
v_gene: TRBV9
abundance: once
j_gene: TRBJ1-2
CDR3nt: TGTGCCAGCAGCGTAGCCCCCCAGGCCCACAACTATGGCTACACCTTC
CDR3aa: CASSVAPQAHNYGYTF

len: 12
d_gene: NA
v_gene: TRBV9
abundance: NA
j_gene: TRBJ1-6
CDR3nt: TGTGCCAGCAGCGTACTGGGTTCACCCCTCCACTTT
CDR3aa: CASSVLGSPLHF

len: 15
d_gene: TRBD1
v_gene: TRBV7-7
abundance: NA
j_gene: TRBJ2-5
CDR3nt: TGTGCTAGCAGCTCCCTCTCAGGGGGCCGGGAGACCCAGTACTTC
CDR3aa: CASSSLSGGRETQYF

len: 14
d_gene: TRBD1
v_gene: TRBV6-5
abundance: NA
j_gene: TRBJ1-1
CDR3nt: TGTGCCAGCAGACCGACAGGGGGGATCGCTGAAGCTTTCTTT
CDR3aa: CASRPTGGIAEAFF

len: 14
d_gene: NA
v_gene: TRBV5-1
abundance: NA
j_gene: TRBJ1-2
CDR3nt: TGCGCCAGCAGCTTGGGCAGGGCAATCTATGGCTACACCTTC
CDR3aa: CASSLGRAIYGYTF